This record concerns one T cell receptor beta chain sequence. This entry is derived from a study of technical replicates of blood from a few donors. Here immunoSEQ multiplex PCR was the method, and the copy in TCRdb shows in-frame clones only, minus some. Of about 85,000 clones in the sample, around 94% are singletons; the top ten hold roughly 0.25%. V lost 0 bases and J 10 bases, leaving 19 bases between the germline ends. The CDR3 has 15 amino acids. The germline gives CDR1 SGHDN, CDR2 FVKESK. The sample comprised T cells isolated from PBMCs. The receptor comes from a human donor in good health. The rearrangement joins TRBV14 to TRBJ2-7, with D possibly being TRBD2 (6 bases). The CDR3 sequence is CASSQDFGLWGEQYF. CDR3 nucleotide sequence: TGTGCCAGCAGCCAAGATTTTGGGTTATGGGGGGAACAGTACTTC.